This T cell receptor (beta chain) was recovered during a study of regulatory T cells in long-lasting Graves disease. Study-level results: The study found lower TCR diversity in persistent Graves' patients than in newly diagnosed ones.

Arm-PCR of CDR3 regions with iRepertoire HTBI primers generated TCR beta libraries. TCRdb reprocessed the multiplex PCR reads with MiXCR, giving one entry per CDR3 protein. The sample lists roughly 300,000 distinct CDR3 sequences; 20% to 25% were seen once. Sample time point: persistent/refractory GD, antithyroid drugs over 5 years with positive TRAb. Isolated PBMC RNA provided the starting material for the TCR library. Concerning this clonotype itself: Its antigen remains unknown.

V shed 1 base and J shed 8 bases, with 8 bases lying between them. The CDR3 runs to 11 residues. Germline V gene lookup returns CDR1 GTSNPN and CDR2 SVGIG (reference sequence). This TCR was sampled from a female donor with Graves disease. The chain combines TRBV30 with TRBJ1-1; no definite D call. Material: peripheral blood mononuclear cells (PBMCs), obtained when the disease was refractory, from a patient treated with antithyroid drugs. This CDR3 reads CAWSGPYEAFF. CDR3 nucleotide sequence: TGTGCCTGGAGTGGGCCGTACGAAGCTTTCTTT.